This paragraph reports one TCR beta chain. This entry is derived from a study of human T cells and chemical hapten exposure. Time point meaning: patch test 2, 6 weeks after DPC sensitization. The treatment here: therapeutic diphenylcyclopropenone sensitization with weekly scalp DPC. TCRdb itself ran the RACE reads through MiXCR, one entry per CDR3 protein. Of 110,000 to 150,000 distinct CDR3 sequences in the sample, over 9.5% were seen once. The sample in question was whole blood, obtained in connection with sensitization to the hapten diphenylcyclopropenone (DPC). This receptor was obtained from a woman between 45 and 60 years old with alopecia areata. Some clones in this sample may be carry-over from other donors' samples.

DNA for the CDR3: TGTGCCAGCACAGGGTTAGCGGGAGGCCTTCTGGGGAATGAGCAGTTCTTC. This gives the protein CASTGLAGGLLGNEQFF. J is TRBJ2-1 and V is TRBV5-4, with TRBD2 identical over 10 bases. Looked up from germline, CDR1 is SGHNT and CDR2 is YYREEE (reference sequence). The CDR3 is 17 residues long. With 6 bases clipped from V and 7 bases from J, the junction kept 16 bases outside the gene matches.